Listed below are T cell receptor beta chains from one sample, sequenced in a study of spatial heterogeneity in lung cancer. Via MiXCR, TCRdb re-called the 5' RACE reads, giving one row per CDR3 protein. Of about 38,000 distinct CDR3 sequences in the sample, approximately 7.5% were seen once. This specimen consisted of PBMCs, obtained at surgery. Receptors were obtained from a male donor with early-stage non-small cell lung cancer. Each CDR3 is given with its conserved first and last residue. A D gene is named only where the DNA matches it firmly. Expanded clones get a size class; other rows say once, few or many, or leave the size out.

clone_size cdr3_length j_call v_call d_call cdr3_nt cdr3_aa
many 13 TRBJ2-3 TRBV7-3 - TGTGCCAGCAGCTTCGTGGGCACAGATACGCAGTATTTT CASSFVGTDTQYF
- 15 TRBJ2-7 TRBV3-1 - TGTGCCAGCAGCCCGCAGAATAGGGGGACCTACGAGCAGTACTTC CASSPQNRGTYEQYF
many 15 TRBJ2-5 TRBV12-3/TRBV12-4 - TGTGCCAGCAGTTTAACTACCGAGGGCCAAGAGACCCAGTACTTC CASSLTTEGQETQYF
many 16 TRBJ2-7 TRBV5-5 - TGTGCCAGCAGCTTGGGGCGGAGGTACAGGGCCCACGAGCAGTACTTC CASSLGRRYRAHEQYF
many 15 TRBJ2-1 TRBV20-1 - TGCAGTGCTAGAGCGTGGGGGAGCTCCTACAATGAGCAGTTCTTC CSARAWGSSYNEQFF
- 15 TRBJ2-3 TRBV9 TRBD2 TGTGCCAGCAGCGTAATATTGGCGGGAGACGATACGCAGTATTTT CASSVILAGDDTQYF
- 14 TRBJ2-1 TRBV12-3/TRBV12-4 - TGTGCCAGCAGTTTACGGCGGACTCAGAATGAGCAGTTCTTC CASSLRRTQNEQFF
few 15 TRBJ1-4 TRBV7-9 TRBD1 TGTGCCAGCAGCTTTGGACAGGGCGCGGGAGAAAAACTGTTTTTT CASSFGQGAGEKLFF
- 18 TRBJ1-5 TRBV6-2/TRBV6-3 TRBD1 TGTGCCAGCAGTAGGACAGGGAACAGGATCTTCGACAATCAGCCCCAGCATTTT CASSRTGNRIFDNQPQHF
few 16 TRBJ2-5 TRBV3-1 TRBD2 TGTGCCAGCAGCCAAGATTTGGCTAGCGGGCTGGGGACCCAGTACTTC CASSQDLASGLGTQYF
many 12 TRBJ1-1 TRBV12-3/TRBV12-4 - TGTGCCAGCAGCCTCTCGAACACTGAAGCTTTCTTT CASSLSNTEAFF
many 15 TRBJ1-3 TRBV19 TRBD1 TGTGCCAGTAGTACCTTACAGGGGGCGGAAAACACCATATATTTT CASSTLQGAENTIYF
- 16 TRBJ2-7 TRBV5-1 - TGCGCCAGCAGCTTGGGGGTTGGGGCCGGGCGCTACGAGCAGTACTTC CASSLGVGAGRYEQYF
many 14 TRBJ2-5 TRBV7-8 TRBD2 TGTGCCAGCAGCTTTCTACTAGCGAGAGAGACCCAGTACTTC CASSFLLARETQYF
- 12 TRBJ1-5 TRBV20-1 - TGCAGTGCTGGACAGTCGAATCAGCCCCAGCATTTT CSAGQSNQPQHF
many 16 TRBJ2-2 TRBV9 - TGTGCCAGCAGCACAACACATCAAAGCGGCACCGGGGAGCTGTTTTTT CASSTTHQSGTGELFF
few 14 TRBJ1-5 TRBV18 TRBD1 TGTGCCAGCTCACATACAGGGGATTCGAAGCCCCAGCATTTT CASSHTGDSKPQHF
many 14 TRBJ1-4 TRBV7-2 - TGTGCCAGCAGCTCCCCGGGGCTTCAGGAAAAACTGTTTTTT CASSSPGLQEKLFF
many 12 TRBJ2-7 TRBV9 - TGTGCCAGCAGCGACACCCCCCTCAGCCTGTACTTC CASSDTPLSLYF
many 18 TRBJ2-6 TRBV27 - TGTGCCAGCAGTTTGGACCCAAGAAGACAGACTGGGGCCAACGTCCTGACTTTC CASSLDPRRQTGANVLTF
many 16 TRBJ2-1 TRBV7-2 - TGTGCCAGCAGCCCGCGATGGGACCCGGGGCGCAATGAGCAGTTCTTC CASSPRWDPGRNEQFF
many 13 TRBJ2-1 TRBV10-3 TRBD2 TGTGCCATCAGTAGCGGGGGTGAATCGGAGCAGTTCTTC CAISSGGESEQFF
many 12 TRBJ1-1 TRBV6-2/TRBV6-3 TRBD1 TGTGCCACCCGGACAGGGAACACTGAAGCTTTCTTT CATRTGNTEAFF
many 17 TRBJ2-3 TRBV6-2/TRBV6-3 TRBD2 TGTGCCAGCACCCCCCGAGGGCTAGCGGGGCTCACAGATACGCAGTATTTT CASTPRGLAGLTDTQYF
few 15 TRBJ1-5 TRBV20-1 TRBD1 TGCAGTGCTTTAACAGGGGGCTATAGCAATCAGCCCCAGCATTTT CSALTGGYSNQPQHF
few 13 TRBJ1-3 TRBV2 - TGTGCCACCCCCGGGGGACCGGGAAACACCATATATTTT CATPGGPGNTIYF
few 15 TRBJ2-5 TRBV7-2 - TGTGCCAGCAGCTTAAATGTGGGAGGTTTAGAGACCCAGTACTTC CASSLNVGGLETQYF
few 12 TRBJ2-7 TRBV7-9 - TGTGCCAGCAGCTTAGTGGTATCCGAGCAGTACTTC CASSLVVSEQYF
many 13 TRBJ2-1 TRBV7-2 - TGTGCCAGCAGCGGGACTTCTAACAATGAGCAGTTCTTC CASSGTSNNEQFF
few 13 TRBJ1-2 TRBV6-1 - TGTGCCAGCAGCCCCTTAGGACAGTTTGGCTACACCTTC CASSPLGQFGYTF
few 15 TRBJ2-1 TRBV6-2/TRBV6-3 - TGTGCCAGCAGTTACTCGGCGCAGAAGAAGGATGAGCAGTTCTTC CASSYSAQKKDEQFF
few 15 TRBJ2-7 TRBV4-3 - TGCGCCAGCAGCCAAGATCGGGGTATCACCTACGAGCAGTACTTC CASSQDRGITYEQYF
many 15 TRBJ2-1 TRBV6-6 - TGTGCCAGCAGGCCAGGGGGGGGAGCCTACAATGAGCAGTTCTTC CASRPGGGAYNEQFF
many 13 TRBJ1-2 TRBV6-5 - TGTGCCAGCAGTTACGGTCTTTCGAGCGGCTACACCTTC CASSYGLSSGYTF
many 13 TRBJ2-5 TRBV7-9 TRBD2 TGTGCCAGCAGCCCAACTAGCGGCGAGACCCAGTACTTC CASSPTSGETQYF
few 14 TRBJ1-2 TRBV7-2 - TGTGCCAGCAGCTTAGGCACAGGAAACTATGGCTACACCTTC CASSLGTGNYGYTF
few 16 TRBJ2-3 TRBV6-1 TRBD1 TGTGCCAGCAATCTCGACAGGGGACGGGGCACAGATACGCAGTATTTT CASNLDRGRGTDTQYF
many 14 TRBJ2-1 TRBV5-1 TRBD1 TGCGCCAGCAGCTTGGGGACAGGGGGGAATGAGCAGTTCTTC CASSLGTGGNEQFF
many 17 TRBJ2-3 TRBV7-2 - TGTGCCAGCAGCTTAGTAGGGACCCAAGGAAGCACAGATACGCAGTATTTT CASSLVGTQGSTDTQYF
many 16 TRBJ1-1 TRBV18 - TGTGCCAGCTCCCGGGACACGAGGAAACTGAACACTGAAGCTTTCTTT CASSRDTRKLNTEAFF
- 15 TRBJ2-5 TRBV30 - TGTGCCTGGAGTGTGAGTAGCGGAGCTCTGAAGACCCAGTACTTC CAWSVSSGALKTQYF
many 15 TRBJ2-7 TRBV9 TRBD2 TGTGCCAGCAGCGTGTCCCCTAGCGGCTCCTACGAGCAGTACTTC CASSVSPSGSYEQYF
- 17 TRBJ1-1 TRBV30 - TGTGCCTGGGGTTCACAGGGTGGCTACACGATGAACACTGAAGCTTTCTTT CAWGSQGGYTMNTEAFF
many 16 TRBJ2-1 TRBV5-1 TRBD2 TGCGCCAGCAGCCCGAGGACTAGCGCGGGTTTTAATGAGCAGTTCTTC CASSPRTSAGFNEQFF